Below are 16 T cell receptor beta chains sequenced from a single sample in a study of shared clonotypes between healthy human individuals. Sequencing used immunoSEQ multiplex PCR; TCRdb keeps in-frame clones, though not all of them. Of about 2.1 million clones listed, 93% are singletons. The naive CD8 population came from CD45RO-negative cells selected for CCR7, without terminally differentiated effector memory CD45RA+ cells. The sample comprised naive CD8+ T cells from PBMCs. The source is a man younger than 30 in good health. Some clones in this sample may be carry-over from other donors' samples.

V and J are TRBV27 and TRBJ2-2; D is ambiguous. This CDR3 region has 14 residues. V lost 2 bases, J lost 7 bases, and 11 bases lay in between. Germline lookup yields CDR1 MNHEY and CDR2 SMNVEV (reference sequence). The CDR3 DNA reads as TGTGCCAGCAGTTTAGGTCGGTACGGCGGGGAGCTGTTTTTT. This codes for CASSLGRYGGELFF.

This chain connects TRBV19 to TRBJ1-2; perhaps TRBD1 as D (5 bases). This CDR3 is built from 12 residues. The germline CDR1 and CDR2 sequences are LNHDA and SQIVND (reference sequence). V was pared by 6 bases and J by 6 bases, with 11 bases between. The CDR3 coding sequence is TGTGCCAGTAGCGGTGGGGCACATGGCTACACCTTC. Protein sequence: CASSGGAHGYTF. Drawing the rest from reference TRBV19 and TRBJ1-2, the complete variable domain is DGGITQSPKYLFRKEGQNVTLSCEQNLNHDAMYWYRQDPGQGLRLIYYSQIVNDFQKGDIAEGYSVSREKKESFPLTVTSAQKNPTAFYLCASSGGAHGYTFGSGTRLTVV.

The V call is TRBV7-6, the J call TRBJ1-2; D is uncertain. Trimming took off 5 bases at V and 6 bases at J, with 19 bases between the two ends. CDR1 is SGHVS and CDR2 is FNYEAQ in the germline V gene. The CDR3 has 15 residues. The CDR3 protein is CASSMGEGSVNGYTF. The DNA for the CDR3 is TGTGCCAGCAGCATGGGAGAGGGCTCGGTTAATGGCTACACCTTC.

The chain links TRBV28 to TRBJ2-5; D is unresolved. Deletions cut 7 bases from V and 1 base from J, with 13 bases between. The CDR3 sequence is 14 residues long. Germline CDR1 MDHEN, CDR2 SYDVKM. CDR3 bases: TGTGCCAGCATGCCCGCCGGCCTCCAAGAGACCCAGTACTTC. It encodes CASMPAGLQETQYF.

This clone was seen a single time. In the same sample, other DNA sequences code for this CDR3. This chain uses TRBV9 with TRBJ1-1; D possibly corresponds to TRBD1 (5 bases). Trimming took 0 bases from V and 1 from J, leaving 10 bases between them. The CDR3 sequence is 15 residues long. Germline V gene sequence: CDR1 SGDLS, CDR2 YYNGEE. The CDR3 DNA reads TGTGCCAGCAGCGTAGCGTGGGGGGAGAACACTGAAGCTTTCTTT. This encodes CASSVAWGENTEAFF.

This clone has just one count. The chain has TRBV27 and TRBJ2-7, with D perhaps matching TRBD1 (6 bases). CDR1 MNHEY and CDR2 SMNVEV come from the germline V gene (reference sequence). CDR3 length equals 14 residues. V was cut by 6 bases and J by 7 bases, with 19 bases left in between. DNA for the CDR3: TGTGCCAGCAGCCCTCGGGACAACTTAGGGGAGCAGTACTTC. Its translation: CASSPRDNLGEQYF.

The chain combines TRBV2 with TRBJ2-2; D unclear. The CDR3 is made up of 14 amino acids. The germline V gene has CDR1 SNHLY and CDR2 FYNNEI. The V and J ends lost 6 bases and 0 bases respectively, with 8 bases between them. The CDR3 loop is CASSRSSNTGELFF. The CDR3 DNA follows: TGTGCCAGCAGCAGGAGTTCGAACACCGGGGAGCTGTTTTTT. Supplemented by reference TRBV2 and TRBJ2-2, the full variable domain reads EPEVTQTPSHQVTQMGQEVILRCVPISNHLYFYWYRQILGQKVEFLVSFYNNEISEKSEIFDDQFSVERPDGSNFTLKIRSTKLEDSAMYFCASSRSSNTGELFFGEGSRLTVL.

The gene calls are TRBV6-1 and TRBJ1-5, with 8 bases lining up with TRBD1. Germline values: CDR1 MNHNS, CDR2 SASEGT. The CDR3 is 15 residues long. Trimming cost V 2 bases and J 6 bases; bases outside gene matches: 6. CDR3 amino acids: CASSETGGSGQPQHF. CDR3 DNA sequence: TGTGCCAGCAGTGAAACAGGGGGATCCGGTCAGCCCCAGCATTTT.

This clone was observed a single time. This sequence joins TRBV4-1 and TRBJ2-7; 11 bases align to TRBD2. Germline V gene sequence: CDR1 MGHRA, CDR2 YSYEKL. Trimming removed 5 bases from V and 1 base from J; junction bases left unmatched: 4. The CDR3 has 15 residues. The CDR3: CASSALAGVSYEQYF. The CDR3 DNA reads TGCGCCAGCAGCGCACTAGCGGGAGTTTCCTACGAGCAGTACTTC.

The J gene is TRBJ2-7, the V gene TRBV27, with TRBD2 as a possible D gene (8 bases). Trimming took 11 bases from V and 3 from J, leaving 17 bases between them. Germline V gene data show CDR1 as MNHEY and CDR2 as SMNVEV (reference sequence). This CDR3 comprises 13 residues. The CDR3 spells CASGGGTVYEQYF. CDR3 DNA sequence: TGTGCCTCCGGGGGGGGGACAGTCTACGAGCAGTACTTC.

The genes are TRBV10-3 and TRBJ2-7; 11 bases map to TRBD1. With 6 bases clipped from V and 5 bases from J, the junction kept 6 bases outside the gene matches. Germline CDR1 ENHRY, CDR2 SYGVKD. There are 14 residues in the CDR3. The CDR3 DNA reads TGTGCCATCAGAGGACAGGGGGCTTGGGACGAGCAGTACTTC. This gives the protein CAIRGQGAWDEQYF.

This clone was recorded once. The J gene is TRBJ2-7, the V gene TRBV13, with 10 nucleotides matching TRBD2. Germline trimming cut 4 bases from V and 2 bases from J; bases unmatched to any gene: 5. CDR3 length: 15 amino acids. Germline V CDR1 and CDR2: PRHDT, FYEKMQ (reference sequence). DNA of the CDR3: TGTGCCAGCAGCTCCGGACTAGCGGCTCCCTACGAGCAGTACTTC. Translation: CASSSGLAAPYEQYF.

The chain combines TRBV27 with TRBJ2-2, with unresolved D. The CDR3 sequence is 13 residues long. CDR1 and CDR2 (germline): MNHEY, SMNVEV (reference sequence). With 5 bases removed from V and 3 bases from J, the gap between germline ends came to 7 bases. The CDR3 nucleotides are TGTGCCAGCAGTCCGCGGTACACCGGGGAGCTGTTTTTT. It yields the protein CASSPRYTGELFF.

The chain uses TRBV2 and TRBJ2-7; D is unclear. V lost 7 bases to trimming and J lost 3 bases, with 19 bases between them. Germline V CDR1 and CDR2: SNHLY, FYNNEI. This CDR3 comprises 15 residues. The CDR3 region is CASTPLSQIYYEQYF. In DNA, the CDR3 is TGTGCCAGCACCCCCCTGTCCCAAATTTACTACGAGCAGTACTTC.

As regards this clone: In the same sample, other DNA sequences code for this CDR3. CDR3 in amino acids: CASRAGTGYNEQFF. DNA for the CDR3: TGTGCCAGCAGGGCCGGGACAGGCTACAATGAGCAGTTCTTC. The rearrangement uses TRBV6-5 and TRBJ2-1, with 8 nucleotides matching TRBD1. Trimming cost V 6 bases and J 3 bases; bases outside gene matches: 4. The length of the CDR3 is 14 residues. Germline lookup yields CDR1 MNHEY and CDR2 SVGAGI.

This clone was seen more than once but under ten times. The chain recombines TRBV27 with TRBJ1-1, with 9 bases that match TRBD1. The CDR3 covers 15 residues. The V gene end was trimmed by 5 bases and the J gene end by 4 bases; junction bases not matched to a gene: 8. Germline V gives CDR1 MNHEY, CDR2 SMNVEV (reference sequence). The CDR3: CASSPHRGLSTEAFF. In DNA, the CDR3 is TGTGCCAGCAGTCCCCACAGGGGGCTGAGCACTGAAGCTTTCTTT.